The rows below give T cell receptor beta chains drawn from one sample of a study of OX40 agonist ivuxolimab in advanced cancers. TCRdb's table, derived via immunoSEQ multiplex PCR, lists solely in-frame clones and lacks some. The table has about 48,000 clones, 80% to 90% seen once. The sequencing used CD4+ or CD8+ T cells sorted from blood, collected in a trial of the OX40 agonist ivuxolimab. The receptor source for this set is an adult with an advanced solid tumor such as melanoma, head and neck, liver or kidney cancer. Both conserved end residues are part of each CDR3. D genes are given only for firm matches. Not every row has a clone size; where given, it reads once, few, many or a size class.

clone_size j_call v_call d_call cdr3_aa cdr3_nt
NA TRBJ1-4 TRBV13 TRBD1 CASSFRQGGKLFF TGTGCCAGCAGCTTTAGACAGGGCGGAAAACTGTTTTTT
NA TRBJ2-2 TRBV27 TRBD1 CASSPTGVGTGELFF TGTGCCAGCAGTCCAACAGGGGTAGGGACCGGGGAGCTGTTTTTT
NA TRBJ2-3 TRBV27 TRBD2 CASSPASGGAVDTQYF TGTGCCAGCAGTCCCGCTAGCGGGGGGGCTGTAGATACGCAGTATTTT
once TRBJ2-7 TRBV6-1 NA CASSEARGIPLSTYEQYF TGTGCCAGCAGTGAAGCGCGAGGGATCCCCCTTTCGACCTACGAGCAGTACTTC
NA TRBJ2-1 TRBV6-6 NA CASSGHSSEQFF TGTGCCAGCAGTGGGCACTCAAGTGAGCAGTTCTTC
NA TRBJ2-7 TRBV14 TRBD1 CASSQAYQDRGQNEQYF TGTGCCAGCAGCCAAGCCTACCAGGACAGGGGGCAAAACGAGCAGTACTTC
NA TRBJ1-3 TRBV5-4 TRBD1 CASSLTGTGTGNTIYF TGTGCCAGCAGCCTGACCGGGACAGGGACCGGAAACACCATATATTTT
NA TRBJ1-1 TRBV7-8 NA CASTHRESKSTEAFF TGTGCCAGCACACACAGGGAATCAAAATCCACTGAAGCTTTCTTT
few TRBJ2-5 TRBV25-1 NA CASSEFVAEGTQYF TGTGCCAGCAGTGAGTTCGTAGCCGAAGGGACCCAGTACTTC
NA TRBJ2-7 TRBV7-8 TRBD1 CASSLADRPTNYEQYF TGTGCCAGCAGCTTAGCGGACAGGCCGACTAACTACGAGCAGTACTTC
NA TRBJ2-2 TRBV28 TRBD1 CASSPDREMDTGELFF TGTGCCAGCAGTCCCGACAGGGAGATGGACACCGGGGAGCTGTTTTTT
NA TRBJ2-1 TRBV28 TRBD2 CASSFQPGLADNEQFF TGTGCCAGCAGTTTCCAGCCGGGACTAGCGGACAATGAGCAGTTCTTC
NA TRBJ2-3 TRBV30 TRBD2 CALTESGGIDTQYF TGTGCCTTAACGGAGAGCGGGGGGATCGATACGCAGTATTTT
NA TRBJ2-7 TRBV11-2 NA CASSSPRGGFDEQYF TGTGCCAGCAGCTCGCCGCGTGGGGGCTTCGACGAGCAGTACTTC